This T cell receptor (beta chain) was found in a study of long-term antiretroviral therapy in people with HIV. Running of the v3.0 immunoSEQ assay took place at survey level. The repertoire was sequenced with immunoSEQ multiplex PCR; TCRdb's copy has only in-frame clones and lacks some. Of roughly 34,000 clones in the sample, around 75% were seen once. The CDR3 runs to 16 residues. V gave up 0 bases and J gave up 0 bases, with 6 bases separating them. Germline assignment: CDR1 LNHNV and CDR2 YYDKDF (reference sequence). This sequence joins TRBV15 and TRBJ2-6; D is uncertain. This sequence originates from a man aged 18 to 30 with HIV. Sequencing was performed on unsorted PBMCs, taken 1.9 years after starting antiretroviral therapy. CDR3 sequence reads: CATSRDLDSGANVLTF. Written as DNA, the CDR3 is TGTGCCACCAGCAGAGATTTGGACTCTGGGGCCAACGTCCTGACTTTC.